The present TCR beta chain was sequenced within a study of blood T cells in healthy people across ages. Sample-barcoded 5' priming and a J-beta primer mix drove a second PCR of roughly 7 to 11 cycles. Each CDR3 protein gets one entry after TCRdb re-called the 5' RACE reads with MiXCR. The data contain hundreds of thousands of distinct CDR3 sequences, about half of them seen just once; the ten biggest clones take up roughly 31%. The CDR3 runs 16 residues. CDR1 and CDR2 from the germline V gene are LGHNA and YNFKEQ. V was trimmed by 4 bases and J by 2 bases, leaving 16 bases between them. The receptor comes from an older woman in good health. This rearrangement joins TRBV4-2 to TRBJ2-3; tentative D call: TRBD1 (6 bases). Sequencing was performed on blood. CDR3 sequence reads: CASSPQLTGDTDTQYF. CDR3 DNA: TGTGCCAGCAGCCCTCAGCTGACAGGAGACACAGATACGCAGTATTTT.